The present entry profiles one T cell receptor (beta chain) with its context. Its target is not known. This sample stems from a study of T cells after yellow fever vaccination. Study-level points and caveats: Shared CD4/CD8 clonotypes were a small share, likely from convergent recombination. Subsequent booster samples again held most clones from primary vaccination (approximately 95% CD4, about 90% CD8).

As TCR cDNA was made by 5'RACE template switching, a universal primer site and UMIs were added. Using its own MiXCR run on the 5' RACE reads, TCRdb lists one record per CDR3 protein. The sample shows some 350,000 distinct CDR3 sequences, approximately 4% of them seen only once. CDR3 size: 15 residues. Deletions cut 4 bases from V and 5 bases from J, with 17 bases between. Germline-derived CDR1 and CDR2 are LGHNA and YNFKEQ. The origin of this receptor is a young man who received the YFV17D yellow fever vaccine. The material sequenced was PBMCs, taken 5 days after the yellow fever booster vaccination. The chain has TRBV4-2 and TRBJ1-1; no clear D gene. The DNA for the CDR3 is TGTGCCAGCAGCCCCCCGCCGGGATCAAGGACTGAAGCTTTCTTT. Amino acids: CASSPPPGSRTEAFF.